This TCR beta chain was identified in a study of blood T cell repertoires in COVID-19. About the research overall: Acute-phase and convalescent COVID-19 samples originated in the United States, Italy and Spain. In each case, the material was cDNA or gDNA derived from T cells, B-cell-depleted T cells, or PBMCs.

This CDR3 spans 15 amino acids. Per the study methods: Reference gene primer amplification in the assay estimated nucleated cell counts. Some clones are missing from TCRdb's copy, which holds only in-frame ones; the method was immunoSEQ multiplex PCR. V and J calls and clone size are those listed in that table; D and trimming were worked out from the DNA. The sample has about 200,000 clones, more than 75% seen once; the top ten hold approximately 5%. The clonotype was recovered from a woman over 75 with acute or convalescent COVID-19. Sequencing input: peripheral blood. The rearrangement links TRBV21-1 to TRBJ2-1; TRBD1 is the table's D call and was not checked against the DNA. TRBV21-1 has pseudogene status. CDR3 loop: CASSKNGQGYNEQFF. The DNA for the CDR3 is TGTGCCAGCAGCAAAAACGGACAGGGCTACAATGAGCAGTTCTTC.